The 17 T cell receptor beta chains below were found in one sample sequenced in a study of blood T cell repertoires in COVID-19. The data were produced by immunoSEQ multiplex PCR, yet TCRdb's version contains in-frame clones alone and is incomplete. The data hold around 94,000 clones, with 65% to 85% observed a single time. The source material was peripheral blood. All receptors come from a man between 60 and 70 years old with acute or convalescent COVID-19.

The V call is TRBV4-1, the J call TRBJ2-2, with D unclear. CDR1 and CDR2 from the germline V gene are MGHRA and YSYEKL. The CDR3 loop spans 16 amino acids. Trimming removed 0 bases at V and 7 bases at J, with 15 bases between. The CDR3 here is CASSQDDFDLSGELFF. The CDR3 coding sequence is TGCGCCAGCAGCCAAGATGATTTCGATTTGAGCGGGGAGCTGTTTTTT.

This clone ranks as medium-sized. The rearrangement joins TRBV11-2 to TRBJ2-2; perhaps TRBD1 as D (6 bases). There are 12 residues in the CDR3. Germline CDR1 SGHAT, CDR2 FQNNGV. With 7 bases removed from V and 8 bases from J, the gap between germline ends came to 11 bases. The CDR3 region is CASNKGDGELFF. CDR3 in DNA: TGTGCCAGCAACAAGGGGGATGGGGAGCTGTTTTTT.

The chain has TRBV6-5 and TRBJ1-2; D uncertain. CDR3 length equals 13 residues. V was shortened by 6 bases and J by 6 bases, with 14 bases between the two germline ends. The germline V gene has CDR1 MNHEY and CDR2 SVGAGI. Written as DNA, the CDR3 is TGTGCCAGCAGGACACTTCCTGCCCATGGCTACACCTTC. Its translation: CASRTLPAHGYTF.

The count of this clone is one. The chain combines TRBV4-3 with TRBJ1-1; 10 nucleotides match TRBD1. Per germline, CDR1 LGHNA and CDR2 YSLEER. The CDR3 loop spans 15 amino acids. Trimming took 4 bases from V and 8 from J; bases not matched to a gene: 10. CDR3 region: CASSLETGGRFEAFF. CDR3 coding DNA: TGCGCCAGCAGCCTCGAGACAGGGGGCCGCTTCGAAGCTTTCTTT.

The chain carries TRBV4-1 and TRBJ2-7, with TRBD1 matching over 7 bases. J was trimmed by 2 bases and V by 9 bases; bases with no gene match: 10. There are 14 residues in the CDR3. From germline, CDR1 is MGHRA and CDR2 YSYEKL. In DNA form, the CDR3 reads TGCGCCAGTCGATATACCGGGACAGCCTACGAGCAGTACTTC. It translates to CASRYTGTAYEQYF.

The V gene is TRBV4-1, the J gene TRBJ2-7; 8 bases are a match to TRBD1. This CDR3 spans 14 amino acids. With 5 bases clipped from V and 2 bases from J, the junction kept 5 bases outside the gene matches. Per the germline V gene, CDR1 is MGHRA and CDR2 is YSYEKL. CDR3 DNA: TGCGCCAGCAGCGCCAGGACAGGGACCTACGAGCAGTACTTC. It yields the protein CASSARTGTYEQYF.

This sequence joins TRBV2 and TRBJ1-3, with TRBD1 identical over 8 bases. Germline V gene sequence: CDR1 SNHLY, CDR2 FYNNEI. CDR3 length: 17 amino acids. Trimming at V came to 5 bases and at J to 2 bases, leaving 11 bases not matched to a gene. Written as DNA, the CDR3 is TGTGCCAGCAGTCGCCGGGACAGGCAATTAACTGGAAACACCATATATTTT. Amino acids: CASSRRDRQLTGNTIYF. The variable domain in full, with the rest retrieved from reference TRBV2 and TRBJ1-3, is EPEVTQTPSHQVTQMGQEVILRCVPISNHLYFYWYRQILGQKVEFLVSFYNNEISEKSEIFDDQFSVERPDGSNFTLKIRSTKLEDSAMYFCASSRRDRQLTGNTIYFGEGSWLTVV.

V usage is TRBV15 and J usage is TRBJ1-1; D gene uncertain. The germline V and J ends were trimmed by 0 bases and 7 bases, with 12 bases remaining between them. Germline values: CDR1 LNHNV, CDR2 YYDKDF (reference sequence). The CDR3 covers 14 residues. As DNA, the CDR3 is TGTGCCACCAGCAGAGATCTAGCGACACTTGAAGCTTTCTTT. This translates into CATSRDLATLEAFF.

This chain connects TRBV29-1 to TRBJ1-2, with D uncertain. The CDR3 runs to 10 residues. Germline lookup yields CDR1 SQVTM and CDR2 ANQGSEA. Trimming left V 3 bases short and J 4 bases short, with 3 bases between. CDR3 region: CSVDIYGYTF. CDR3 nucleotide sequence: TGCAGCGTTGACATCTATGGCTACACCTTC.

The rearrangement joins TRBV11-3 to TRBJ1-1, with D perhaps matching TRBD1 (5 bases). The V end lost 5 bases, the J end lost 4 bases, and 17 bases lay between the germline ends. The germline CDR1 and CDR2 sequences are SGHNT and YENEEA. The CDR3 loop spans 15 amino acids. The CDR3 sequence is CASSPGLGKSTEAFF. The CDR3 DNA reads TGTGCCAGCAGCCCGGGACTCGGAAAAAGCACTGAAGCTTTCTTT.

This clone was seen more than once but under ten times. The V and J genes are TRBV6-4 and TRBJ1-1, with D possibly TRBD1 on 6 matching bases. Trimming pared 3 bases from V and 5 bases from J, leaving 10 bases between. Germline CDR1 is MRHNA and CDR2 is SNTAGT. The CDR3 is 13 amino acids. This CDR3 reads CASSEGAETEAFF. The CDR3, as DNA: TGTGCCAGCAGTGAGGGGGCGGAAACTGAAGCTTTCTTT.

The chain has TRBV24-1 and TRBJ1-1; no clear D gene. CDR1 is KGHDR and CDR2 is SFDVKD in the germline V gene. V shed 8 bases and J shed 2 bases, with 14 bases lying between them. This CDR3 has 14 residues. CDR3 protein: CATMDRGSNTEAFF. CDR3 bases: TGTGCCACCATGGATCGGGGTTCTAACACTGAAGCTTTCTTT.

The chain combines TRBV30 with TRBJ2-2; no definite D call. CDR1 and CDR2 (germline): GTSNPN, SVGIG (reference sequence). There are 13 residues in the CDR3. Trimming removed 3 bases at V and 1 base at J, with 6 bases between. The CDR3 spells CAWRIQNTGELFF. DNA of the CDR3: TGTGCCTGGAGGATACAGAACACCGGGGAGCTGTTTTTT.

This chain uses TRBV19 with TRBJ1-2; no reliable D call. The V end lost 8 bases, the J end lost 4 bases, and 23 bases lay between the germline ends. Germline V lookup: CDR1 LNHDA, CDR2 SQIVND (reference sequence). CDR3 length: 16 amino acids. In DNA form, the CDR3 reads TGTGCCAGTCGACCCCAAGAGGGCGGAGCGACCTATGGCTACACCTTC. It encodes CASRPQEGGATYGYTF.

Here the CDR3 reads CASSLYGGTVLTF. CDR3 DNA sequence: TGTGCCAGCAGCTTGTACGGAGGTACCGTCCTGACTTTC. The chain links TRBV7-2 to TRBJ2-6; D may be TRBD2 (5 bases). Germline values: CDR1 SGHTA, CDR2 FQGNSA. The CDR3 totals 13 residues. V gave up 3 bases and J gave up 12 bases, with 12 bases separating them.

The rearrangement links TRBV7-2 to TRBJ2-6, with D possibly being TRBD1 (6 bases). This CDR3 spans 16 amino acids. Germline CDR1 and CDR2: SGHTA and FQGNSA. The V and J ends lost 3 bases and 1 base respectively, with 10 bases between them. The CDR3 is CASSFLQGSGANVLTF. The CDR3 nucleotides read TGTGCCAGCAGCTTCCTCCAGGGGTCTGGGGCCAACGTCCTGACTTTC.

The chain has TRBV18 and TRBJ2-5; 8 bases line up with TRBD1. The CDR3 consists of 16 residues. Germline CDR1 and CDR2: KGHSH and LQKENI. V lost 3 bases, J lost 0 bases, and 6 bases stayed unmatched. The chain's CDR3 is CASSPRTGHYQETQYF. In DNA form, the CDR3 reads TGTGCCAGCTCACCGAGGACAGGGCACTACCAAGAGACCCAGTACTTC.